The next 9 T cell receptor beta chains were all read from a single sample in a study of blood T cell repertoires in COVID-19. Produced via immunoSEQ multiplex PCR; TCRdb's table is partial and in-frame only. The table has 150,000 to 200,000 clones, around 80% seen once; the top ten hold about 10%. Material for sequencing was peripheral blood. Source of these receptors: a man aged 55 to 70 with active or convalescent COVID-19.

This clone was seen more than once but under ten times. The chain links TRBV19 to TRBJ2-1, with a tentative D call TRBD1 (6 bases). Trimming pared 5 bases from V and 9 bases from J, leaving 14 bases between. CDR1 LNHDA and CDR2 SQIVND come from the germline V gene (reference sequence). This CDR3 is 13 amino acids long. The CDR3 sequence is CASSDSKGVEQFF. CDR3 in DNA: TGTGCCAGTAGTGACTCTAAGGGGGTTGAGCAGTTCTTC.

The gene calls are TRBV28 and TRBJ2-3; D possibly corresponds to TRBD2 (6 bases). V dropped 11 bases and J dropped 2 bases, with 11 bases sitting between them. CDR1 and CDR2 from the germline V gene are MDHEN and SYDVKM. The CDR3 totals 12 residues. The CDR3 sequence is CASRDFTDTQYF. The CDR3 DNA reads TGTGCCTCCCGGGACTTCACAGATACGCAGTATTTT.

This chain connects TRBV7-9 to TRBJ2-7; possibly TRBD1 for D (5 bases). Trimming removed 1 base at V and 0 bases at J, with 7 bases between. This CDR3 has 14 residues. Germline V gene sequence: CDR1 SEHNR, CDR2 FQNEAQ (reference sequence). The CDR3 loop is CASSLGDSSYEQYF. CDR3 bases: TGTGCCAGCAGCTTAGGTGACAGCTCCTACGAGCAGTACTTC.

This clone has just a few counts. The CDR3 protein is CASSSQGTGGAYTF. CDR3 DNA sequence: TGTGCCAGCAGCTCCCAAGGGACAGGGGGCGCCTACACCTTC. The chain couples TRBV11-2 to TRBJ1-2; 12 bases are a match to TRBD1. Losses at the gene ends were 4 bases for V and 10 bases for J; bases not matched to a gene: 7. Germline V lookup: CDR1 SGHAT, CDR2 FQNNGV. This CDR3 has 14 residues.

The J gene is TRBJ2-7, the V gene TRBV24-1; D may be TRBD2 (5 bases). Germline CDR1 reads KGHDR; CDR2 reads SFDVKD. The CDR3 has 15 amino acids. The ends were cut back, 0 bases at V and 2 bases at J, with 10 bases in the middle. CDR3 in DNA: TGTGCCACCAGTGATTTGTTCCGGGATCCCTACGAGCAGTACTTC. It translates to CATSDLFRDPYEQYF.

The rearrangement joins TRBV7-2 to TRBJ1-3; D remains unclear. Trimming pared 0 bases from V and 4 bases from J, leaving 7 bases between. The CDR3 totals 14 residues. The germline V gene has CDR1 SGHTA and CDR2 FQGNSA. This chain's CDR3 is CASSLARRGNTIYF. The CDR3 region has the DNA TGTGCCAGCAGCTTAGCACGCAGAGGAAACACCATATATTTT.

This clone was detected a few times. The chain combines TRBV2 with TRBJ1-4; 7 nucleotides agree with TRBD1. Trimming took 8 bases from V and 3 from J; bases not matched to a gene: 3. This CDR3 comprises 13 residues. CDR1 and CDR2 (germline): SNHLY, FYNNEI. In DNA form, the CDR3 reads TGTGCCAGCGGGGGACAGCCTAATGAAAAACTGTTTTTT. This sequence encodes CASGGQPNEKLFF.

The chain has TRBV5-8 and TRBJ1-6; no reliable D call. From germline, CDR1 is SGHTS and CDR2 YDEGEE. The CDR3 spans 15 residues. V was trimmed by 1 base and J by 7 bases, leaving 12 bases between them. In nucleotides, the CDR3 is TGTGCCAGCAGCTTGTGGACTTATGGGAATTCACCCCTCCACTTT. Encoded protein: CASSLWTYGNSPLHF.

The rearrangement uses TRBV4-1 and TRBJ2-5; TRBD2 agrees at 13 bases. Germline-derived CDR1 and CDR2 are MGHRA and YSYEKL. The ends lost 1 base at V and 4 bases at J; junction bases unmatched: 3. This CDR3 has 16 amino acids. The CDR3 bases are TGCGCCAGCAGCCAAGGGACTAGCGGGAGTGGAGAGACCCAGTACTTC. Its protein is CASSQGTSGSGETQYF.